Listed below are T cell receptor beta chains from one sample, sequenced in a study of T cells after posttransplantation cyclophosphamide. The protocol was immunoSEQ multiplex PCR, while the TCRdb copy is restricted to in-frame clones and leaves out a portion. The sample shows about 52,000 clones, 94% of them seen only once. The sample was PBMCs. Receptor source: a woman in her thirties in good health and a related stem cell transplant donor. The CDR3 runs from the conserved cysteine through the conserved F or W. D genes are given only for firm matches. Clone size, where shown, is once, few, many, or a class for clones that have expanded.

CDR3 protein | CDR3 DNA | J gene | V gene | clone size | D gene
CASSLHARGAGDTQYF | TGTGCCAGCAGTTTACATGCGCGGGGGGCGGGGGATACGCAGTATTTT | TRBJ2-3 | TRBV27 | NA | TRBD2
CASSMREETQYF | TGTGCCAGTAGTATGAGGGAAGAGACCCAGTACTTC | TRBJ2-5 | TRBV19 | NA | NA
CASSKLGQGVSGYTF | TGTGCCAGCAGTAAACTGGGACAGGGAGTAAGTGGCTACACCTTC | TRBJ1-2 | TRBV2 | NA | TRBD1
CASSTDEKLFF | TGTGCCAGCTCTACAGATGAAAAACTGTTTTTT | TRBJ1-4 | TRBV28 | NA | NA
CASSYSGTGNEKLFF | TGTGCCAGCAGTTACTCCGGGACAGGGAATGAAAAACTGTTTTTT | TRBJ1-4 | TRBV6-6 | once | TRBD1
CASSSLVAGGTNTGELFF | TGTGCCAGCAGTTCCCTCGTCGCGGGGGGCACAAACACCGGGGAGCTGTTTTTT | TRBJ2-2 | TRBV27 | NA | TRBD2
CASSPLGQGYGYTF | TGTGCCAGCAGTCCCCTTGGACAGGGTTATGGCTACACCTTC | TRBJ1-2 | TRBV6-1 | NA | TRBD1
CASSEPGLYGYTF | TGTGCCAGCAGTGAACCAGGACTTTATGGCTACACCTTC | TRBJ1-2 | TRBV25-1 | NA | NA
CASTGTDNYGYTF | TGTGCCAGCACCGGTACCGATAACTATGGCTACACCTTC | TRBJ1-2 | TRBV9 | NA | NA
CASSLQAGRETQYF | TGTGCCAGCAGCTTACAGGCAGGGAGGGAGACCCAGTACTTC | TRBJ2-5 | TRBV7-2 | NA | NA
CASSGTGGVTEAFF | TGTGCCAGCAGCGGGACAGGGGGTGTTACTGAAGCTTTCTTT | TRBJ1-1 | TRBV6-1 | NA | TRBD1